This T cell receptor (beta chain) appears in the sequencing data of a study of cytomegalovirus exposure and HLA in healthy donors. Clones were read by immunoSEQ multiplex PCR, and TCRdb kept only the in-frame ones, dropping some. In the table there are about 360,000 clones, roughly 90% of which are singletons. The study's findings and limits: TCR sequences were mostly rare, though some public TCRs occurred in many donors. Three CMV-associated chains proved CMV antigen-specific in vitro. Associated with cytomegalovirus, according to the listing, were 150 to 200 TCR beta chains.

Germline V gene lookup returns CDR1 PRHDT and CDR2 FYEKMQ (reference sequence). V lost 3 bases and J 0 bases, leaving 14 bases between the germline ends. This CDR3 region has 16 residues. A remark on this clone: Its antigen is still unknown.

Sequencing input: PBMCs. The rearrangement uses TRBV13 and TRBJ1-1; D uncertain. This clonotype was sampled from a young woman in good health and CMV-seronegative. CDR3: CASSFMGRNLNTEAFF. As DNA, the CDR3 is TGTGCCAGCAGCTTTATGGGCAGAAATTTGAACACTGAAGCTTTCTTT.